What follows are 13 T cell receptor beta chains derived from one specimen sequenced in a study of post-analysis software for immune sequencing data. These receptors have no known antigen. Findings of the study overall: TRBV segments more frequent in patients than in controls numbered about 5 and included TRBV5-6, TRBV5-1 and TRBV20-1.

Unique molecular identifiers were built into the TCR beta cDNA libraries. In TCRdb, the PCR reads were re-called with MiXCR into one record per CDR3 protein. The repertoire includes about 760,000 distinct CDR3 sequences, 25% to 30% of them detected once, and roughly 0.53% sits in the top ten. Sequenced input: blood. The source of these receptors is a girl aged 10-17 years with multiple sclerosis.

This chain connects TRBV20-1 to TRBJ2-1; TRBD2 agrees at 8 bases. CDR1 DFQATT and CDR2 SNEGSKA come from the germline V gene (reference sequence). Germline trimming cut 6 bases from V and 8 bases from J; bases unmatched to any gene: 12. There are 14 residues in the CDR3. The CDR3 DNA sequence: TGCAGTGCAAACAGCGGGAGTTTAGTCGATGAGCAGTTCTTC. This codes for CSANSGSLVDEQFF.

This clonotype has a count of ten or more. This CDR3 is CASSPRPQETQYF. CDR3 nucleotide sequence: TGTGCCAGCTCACCCAGACCTCAAGAGACCCAGTACTTC. The chain employs TRBV18 and TRBJ2-5, with D hard to call. The germline V gene encodes CDR1 KGHSH and CDR2 LQKENI. Trimming removed 3 bases at V and 2 bases at J, with 7 bases between. The CDR3 sequence is 13 residues long. Full variable domain (missing parts from reference TRBV18 and TRBJ2-5): NAGVMQNPRHLVRRRGQEARLRCSPMKGHSHVYWYRQLPEEGLKFMVYLQKENIIDESGMPKERFSAEFPKEGPSILRIQQVVRGDSAAYFCASSPRPQETQYFGPGTRLLVL.

This CDR3 is CASSVGGGRGYQETQYF. As DNA, the CDR3 is TGTGCCAGCAGCGTAGGAGGGGGGCGGGGGTACCAAGAGACCCAGTACTTC. The chain joins TRBV9 to TRBJ2-5; maybe TRBD2 (7 bases). With 0 bases removed from V and 0 bases from J, the gap between germline ends came to 15 bases. The CDR3 sequence is 17 residues long. Per germline, CDR1 SGDLS and CDR2 YYNGEE.

This clonotype was recorded at least ten times. The V and J genes are TRBV29-1 and TRBJ2-1; maybe TRBD1 (6 bases). Germline V lookup: CDR1 SQVTM, CDR2 ANQGSEA. V was pared by 5 bases and J by 0 bases, with 8 bases between. The CDR3 has 13 residues. The CDR3 coding sequence is TGCAGCGTTACAGGGAGCTCCTACAATGAGCAGTTCTTC. It codes for CSVTGSSYNEQFF.

V usage is TRBV4-2 and J usage is TRBJ2-1; the D is unclear. Deletions cut 4 bases from V and 8 bases from J, with 12 bases between. The V gene's germline CDR1 is LGHNA and CDR2 YNFKEQ. This CDR3 comprises 13 residues. In DNA form, the CDR3 reads TGTGCCAGCAGCCGCCGCCGAGGCGATGAGCAGTTCTTC. This codes for CASSRRRGDEQFF.

The gene calls are TRBV7-9 and TRBJ2-7; 7 bases map to TRBD1. Germline values: CDR1 SEHNR, CDR2 FQNEAQ (reference sequence). This CDR3 has 15 amino acids. Trimming at V came to 5 bases and at J to 2 bases, leaving 9 bases not matched to a gene. CDR3: CASSVARDRPYEQYF. DNA for the CDR3: TGTGCCAGCAGCGTCGCCCGGGACAGACCCTACGAGCAGTACTTC.

J is TRBJ2-7 and V is TRBV25-1; D remains unclear. The V end lost 7 bases, the J end lost 0 bases, and 10 bases lay between the germline ends. This CDR3 comprises 13 residues. Germline-derived CDR1 and CDR2 are MGHDK and SYGVNS. The CDR3 reads CASKGRSSYEQYF. In nucleotides, the CDR3 is TGTGCCAGCAAGGGCCGGAGCTCCTACGAGCAGTACTTC.

The chain combines TRBV24-1 with TRBJ1-2; perhaps TRBD1 as D (5 bases). V lost 3 bases and J lost 3, with 7 bases in between. CDR1 and CDR2 from the germline V gene are KGHDR and SFDVKD. CDR3 length equals 13 residues. The CDR3 loop reads CATSDRGDYGYTF. For the CDR3, the DNA is TGTGCCACCAGTGATCGGGGCGACTATGGCTACACCTTC.

In its sample, this clonotype was seen a few times. The chain recombines TRBV18 with TRBJ1-6; 7 nucleotides line up with TRBD1. V shed 4 bases and J 1 base; nucleotides not matched to a gene: 7. Germline CDR1 is KGHSH and CDR2 is LQKENI. This CDR3 has 17 residues. Here the CDR3 reads CASSHPDRVSYNSPLHF. The CDR3 bases are TGTGCCAGCTCACACCCAGACAGGGTGTCCTATAATTCACCCCTCCACTTT.

This clonotype has just a few counts. The chain couples TRBV27 to TRBJ1-2; D gene ambiguous. Per germline, CDR1 MNHEY and CDR2 SMNVEV (reference sequence). The CDR3 has 13 amino acids. Trimming pared 6 bases from V and 4 bases from J, leaving 12 bases between. The CDR3 DNA sequence: TGTGCCAGCAGGGGCAGGTCTCTCTATGGCTACACCTTC. It encodes CASRGRSLYGYTF.

The J gene is TRBJ1-6, the V gene TRBV20-1, with D possibly being TRBD1 (5 bases). The CDR3 runs to 10 residues. CDR1 and CDR2 (germline): DFQATT, SNEGSKA (reference sequence). Trimming pared 6 bases from V and 14 bases from J, leaving 11 bases between. The chain's CDR3 is CSAAPGTLHF. The CDR3 DNA sequence: TGCAGTGCCGCCCCAGGGACCCTCCACTTT.

This clonotype was seen more than once but under ten times. In nucleotides, the CDR3 is TGCAGTGCTGCCACAGATACGCAGTATTTT. It is translated as CSAATDTQYF. The chain recombines TRBV20-1 with TRBJ2-3, with D unresolved. Germline lookup yields CDR1 DFQATT and CDR2 SNEGSKA (reference sequence). Deletions cut 5 bases from V and 2 bases from J, with 2 bases between. This CDR3 spans 10 amino acids.

The rearrangement joins TRBV7-2 to TRBJ1-2; 9 bases are a match to TRBD1. The CDR3 consists of 13 residues. Germline CDR1 reads SGHTA; CDR2 reads FQGNSA. Losses at the gene ends were 8 bases for V and 2 bases for J; bases not matched to a gene: 3. The chain's CDR3 is CASGQGPNYGYTF. CDR3 nucleotide sequence: TGTGCCAGCGGACAGGGGCCGAACTATGGCTACACCTTC.